The entry below describes one T cell receptor beta chain. This clone was found a few times. The antigen it binds to is not known. Base-call qualities are not available, and no considerably larger clone is one nucleotide away. This entry belongs to a study of blood T cell repertoires in COVID-19 (dated by TCRdb to 2018 to 2020). About the full investigation: Collaborator samples came from the United States, Italy and Spain and covered acute and convalescent phases of COVID-19. Samples came from the ongoing ImmuneRACE study (first 160 participants) plus 1,254 subjects from 6 global collaborators. A de-identified subject ID, COVID-19 status, age in years and sex were almost always included in the sample metadata. The repertoires were released in a freely available public database meant as a resource for research on the immune response to SARS-CoV-2. Where HLA class I and class II types were available, the types were taken from metadata supplied by the sample provider, not from assay-based typing. Subjects who had been exposed to COVID-19, were actively infected with it, or had recovered from it provided the deeply sampled blood TCRbeta repertoires that made up the dataset. The prospective study material was composed of cDNA or gDNA derived from T cells, B-cell-depleted T cells, or PBMCs. General study outcomes and caveats: The amount of clinical and demographic metadata varied by source and participant and was provided uncurated.

Participants in the prospective study were aged roughly 18 to 95 years, lived in 20 to 25 United States geographic areas, and enrolled through a virtual design. In the prospective study, participants were assigned to cohorts based on the clinical history participants reported in a screening survey and a study questionnaire. ImmuneRACE Cohort 3 recovered participants were defined by two consecutive negative NP/OP PCR tests, healthcare professional clearance, or symptom resolution. In the prospective study, mobile phlebotomists collected whole blood, serum and a nasopharyngeal or oropharyngeal swab from each participant. Participants in the prospective study had the option to provide additional blood draws and questionnaires over a 2-month period. Blood samples from the prospective study were shipped frozen or at room temperature prior to DNA extraction. TCRbeta CDR3 regions were amplified from genomic DNA using the immunoSEQ Assay, a bias-controlled multiplex PCR. Regarding the original processing steps: The number of nucleated cells in each sample was estimated by amplification of reference gene primers within the assay. To quantify the absolute abundance of each unique TCRbeta CDR3 rearrangement, sequence reads were collapsed and filtered. For each sample, productive Simpson clonality was calculated as the square root of Simpson's diversity index over productive rearrangements. The clones in this table, taken by TCRdb from immuneACCESS, are in-frame only. Not every clone is retained; where verified, under half of the shortfall comes from an unresolved V gene, and the cause of the rest is unknown. That table is the source of V, J and clone size, and D and trimming were worked out from the DNA. Recorded for this sample are roughly 250,000 clones; roughly 83% of them occurred a single time. The ten largest clones add up to approximately 2.1% of the sample.

Taken from cysteine to phenylalanine, the CDR3 has 14 residues. Only the CDR3 region is kept as DNA, spanning 42 bases read in frame from base 1. The germline V gene yields SNHLY for CDR1 and FYNNEI for CDR2. V drops 7 bases and J drops 2 bases, leaving 12 bases in between. The chain is assembled from TRBV2 and TRBJ1-5, and TRBD1 may be the D gene, going by 6 matching bases. The sample consisted of PBMCs or T cells enriched from blood (not recorded which). The sequence was obtained from a woman aged 45-60 years who had recovered from COVID-19. The CDR3 protein sequence reads: CASIQGRGNQPQHF. The nucleotide sequence reads as follows: TGTGCCAGCATACAGGGCAGGGGCAATCAGCCCCAGCATTTT.